Below are 17 T cell receptor beta chains sequenced from a single sample in a study of T-cell reconstitution after alpha-beta-depleted transplantation in children. Researchers prepared the TCRbeta library using unique molecular identifiers, the study reports. TCRdb reprocessed the PCR reads via MiXCR and lists one record per CDR3 protein. The repertoire has a few hundred thousand distinct CDR3 sequences, 10% to 15% of them found once; the top ten carry 2% to 2.5%. The sample consisted of PBMCs, mostly from graft donor cells, taken 360 days after TCRalphabeta/CD19-depleted stem cell transplant. The source is a male patient aged 10 to 17 who had a stem cell transplant for acute myeloid leukemia, so the T cells may come from the graft donor.

J is TRBJ1-5 and V is TRBV20-1; D unresolved. The V gene's germline CDR1 is DFQATT and CDR2 SNEGSKA (reference sequence). CDR3 length: 15 residues. The V end was cut by 3 bases, the J end by 0 bases, with 12 bases between. The CDR3 region is CSARALGYSNQPQHF. As DNA, the CDR3 is TGCAGTGCTAGGGCCTTGGGGTATAGCAATCAGCCCCAGCATTTT.

This clonotype was counted only a few times. V gene TRBV6-1 combines with J gene TRBJ1-1; D remains unclear. V was cut by 6 bases and J by 1 base, with 9 bases left in between. This CDR3 spans 13 amino acids. Germline CDR1 reads MNHNS; CDR2 reads SASEGT. The chain's CDR3 is CASRVQRNTEAFF. DNA for the CDR3: TGTGCCAGCAGAGTACAGAGGAACACTGAAGCTTTCTTT.

The chain has TRBV29-1 and TRBJ1-6; 9 bases match TRBD1. This CDR3 spans 14 amino acids. In germline, CDR1 is SQVTM, CDR2 ANQGSEA. V was clipped by 7 bases and J by 10 bases; unmatched bases: 11. The CDR3 sequence: CSARSTGGESPLHF. The CDR3 nucleotides read TGCAGCGCCCGTTCCACAGGGGGCGAATCACCCCTCCACTTT.

This clonotype was detected a few times. V and J are TRBV4-3 and TRBJ2-3; the D gene is possibly TRBD1 (5 bases). Germline CDR1 and CDR2: LGHNA and YSLEER. The CDR3 has 14 residues. V gave up 0 bases and J gave up 3 bases, with 7 bases separating them. In nucleotides, the CDR3 is TGCGCCAGCAGCCAAGATGGGGCAACAGATACGCAGTATTTT. This gives the protein CASSQDGATDTQYF.

This clonotype has at least ten counts. This rearrangement joins TRBV12-3 or TRBV12-4 to TRBJ1-2, with TRBD1 matching over 8 bases. The CDR3 has 14 residues. V dropped 6 bases and J dropped 5; count of bases not matched to a gene: 8. The CDR3 DNA reads as TGTGCCAGCAGCCCCAGGGGGCTAGGGTATGGCTACACCTTC. Amino acid sequence: CASSPRGLGYGYTF.

This chain joins TRBV15 and TRBJ2-1; no firm D call. The CDR3 spans 15 residues. Trimming shortened V by 0 bases and J by 8 bases, and 14 bases separated the two germline ends. CDR1 and CDR2 (germline): LNHNV, YYDKDF (reference sequence). The CDR3, as DNA: TGTGCCACCAGCAGAGATGTGACACCCTTACATGAGCAGTTCTTC. Amino acids: CATSRDVTPLHEQFF.

There are many counts of this clonotype. The rearrangement uses TRBV28 and TRBJ2-7; D is perhaps TRBD2 (5 bases). The V end was cut by 5 bases, the J end by 7 bases, with 21 bases between. Germline lookup yields CDR1 MDHEN and CDR2 SYDVKM. This CDR3 region has 15 residues. Here the CDR3 DNA reads TGTGCCAGCAGTCCGACCCTAGGGAGCACGAGGGAGCAGTACTTC. Its protein is CASSPTLGSTREQYF.

This clonotype was picked up a small number of times. The chain uses TRBV7-9 and TRBJ2-7; 12 bases match TRBD1. This CDR3 spans 16 amino acids. The junction had 8 bases not matched to a gene; V was cut back by 4 bases and J by 4 bases. CDR1 SEHNR and CDR2 FQNEAQ come from the germline V gene (reference sequence). In DNA form, the CDR3 reads TGTGCCAGCAGCTATGACGGGACAGGGGGCGAGTACGAGCAGTACTTC. Translated: CASSYDGTGGEYEQYF.

This clonotype was seen only a few times. CDR3 DNA: TGTGCCATACAGCGGGGGTTGGAGGGAAATGAGCAGTTCTTC. It specifies CAIQRGLEGNEQFF. This rearrangement joins TRBV10-3 to TRBJ2-1, with TRBD2 matching over 8 bases. Germline lookup yields CDR1 ENHRY and CDR2 SYGVKD. This CDR3 is built from 14 residues. V shed 9 bases, J shed 7 bases, and the junction held 11 bases outside the gene matches.

This clonotype was seen a handful of times. This chain uses TRBV3-1 with TRBJ2-1; perhaps D is TRBD1 or TRBD2 (6 bases each). V was pared by 4 bases and J by 6 bases, with 22 bases between. Germline CDR1 LGHDT, CDR2 YNNKEL (reference sequence). The CDR3 length is 17 residues. The CDR3 region is CASSRVAGRDISNEQFF. The CDR3 DNA follows: TGTGCCAGCAGCCGCGTCGCGGGACGGGACATTTCCAATGAGCAGTTCTTC.

This clonotype occurred many times. The V gene is TRBV28, the J gene TRBJ2-3; D uncertain. CDR1 is MDHEN, CDR2 SYDVKM, per germline. The CDR3 runs 13 residues. Trimming pared 3 bases from V and 0 bases from J, leaving 4 bases between. The CDR3 protein is CASSFASTDTQYF. DNA of the CDR3: TGTGCCAGCAGTTTCGCTAGCACAGATACGCAGTATTTT. The full variable domain, rest sourced from reference TRBV28 and TRBJ2-3, is DVKVTQSSRYLVKRTGEKVFLECVQDMDHENMFWYRQDPGLGLRLIYFSYDVKMKEKGDIPEGYSVSREKKERFSLILESASTNQTSMYLCASSFASTDTQYFGPGTRLTVL.

A few counts support this clonotype. The rearrangement joins TRBV9 to TRBJ2-1, with D possibly being TRBD1 (6 bases). Trimming left V 1 base short and J 4 bases short, with 15 bases between. In germline, CDR1 is SGDLS, CDR2 YYNGEE. The CDR3 covers 16 residues. CDR3: CASSVLGGGPYNEQFF. As DNA, the CDR3 is TGTGCCAGCAGCGTATTAGGGGGTGGCCCTTACAATGAGCAGTTCTTC.

This rearrangement joins TRBV29-1 to TRBJ2-1, with 10 bases identical to TRBD1. This CDR3 comprises 14 residues. Germline CDR1 and CDR2: SQVTM and ANQGSEA. Unmatched junction bases numbered 4, after V lost 6 bases and J lost 2 bases. CDR3 loop: CSVGQGGAYNEQFF. The CDR3 DNA is TGCAGCGTCGGACAGGGGGGGGCCTACAATGAGCAGTTCTTC.

This clonotype was found a few times. The J gene is TRBJ2-2, the V gene TRBV27, with 8 bases matching TRBD2. The CDR3 is 14 amino acids. Per the germline V gene, CDR1 is MNHEY and CDR2 is SMNVEV (reference sequence). V was clipped by 10 bases and J by 4 bases; unmatched bases: 8. CDR3: CATWAGGPTGELFF. DNA for the CDR3: TGTGCCACCTGGGCGGGAGGCCCCACCGGGGAGCTGTTTTTT.

A few counts support this clonotype. This chain uses TRBV11-1 with TRBJ2-7; 12 nucleotides match TRBD1. This CDR3 spans 18 amino acids. The J segment lost 1 base and the V segment lost 5 bases, leaving 12 bases of the junction unmatched. CDR1 and CDR2 from the germline V gene are SGHAT and FQDESV (reference sequence). The CDR3 region is CASSLPGTGGRGSYEQYF. The CDR3 coding sequence is TGTGCCAGCAGCCTCCCTGGGACAGGGGGCAGAGGGTCCTACGAGCAGTACTTC.

The chain joins TRBV6-1 to TRBJ2-3; TRBD1 agrees at 8 bases. The CDR3 is made up of 15 amino acids. The V gene's germline CDR1 is MNHNS and CDR2 SASEGT. V shed 2 bases and J 0 bases; nucleotides not matched to a gene: 1. The CDR3 DNA reads TGTGCCAGCAGTGAACAGGGGGCTAGCACAGATACGCAGTATTTT. Translated: CASSEQGASTDTQYF.

This clonotype has a handful of counts. The rearrangement uses TRBV20-1 and TRBJ2-1; tentatively, D is TRBD1 (6 bases). Germline V lookup: CDR1 DFQATT, CDR2 SNEGSKA (reference sequence). The CDR3 spans 17 residues. V lost 0 bases and J 2 bases, leaving 17 bases between the germline ends. CDR3 sequence (DNA): TGCAGTGCTAGAGATATCCTTACAGGGAACCCCTACAATGAGCAGTTCTTC. Residues: CSARDILTGNPYNEQFF.